Ten or more counts support the clone carrying this T cell receptor beta chain. There are 18 residues in the CDR3. The germline V gene has CDR1 MGHRA and CDR2 YSYEKL. Trimming shortened V by 1 base and J by 3 bases, and 19 bases separated the two germline ends. The CDR3 regions of TCR beta were amplified from RNA transcripts. Carried out on the TCR CDR3, a first-round RT-PCR used the HTBI primer set. From the multiplex PCR reads, TCRdb called clonotypes with MiXCR, one entry per CDR3 protein. The sample contains around 350,000 distinct CDR3 sequences, about a fifth of which appear only once. The entry originates in a study of T cells in Graves' hyperthyroidism and ophthalmopathy.

This chain links TRBV4-1 with TRBJ1-5; perhaps TRBD1 as D (5 bases). Sample: blood. The clonotype originates from a woman aged 18-30 years with Graves' hyperthyroidism. The CDR3 DNA is TGCGCCAGCAGCCAAGTCAGGCAGGGTCCTCCTATCAATCAGCCCCAGCATTTT. Translation: CASSQVRQGPPINQPQHF.